This T cell receptor (beta chain) was sequenced in a study of T cells in Graves' hyperthyroidism and ophthalmopathy. The PBMCs were taken from around 10 ml of fresh peripheral blood. About this clonotype: Its antigen remains unknown.

Study-level points and caveats: Blood samples included most of the expanded thyroid clonotypes exceeding 0.001.

TCR beta CDR3 region amplification was performed from RNA transcripts. TCR CDR3 underwent first-round RT-PCR with the HTBI primer set. TCRdb re-called the multiplex PCR reads with MiXCR, one entry per CDR3 protein. The table has about 500,000 distinct CDR3 sequences, 16% seen once. The V end lost 8 bases, the J end lost 3 bases, and 14 bases lay between the germline ends. Germline loops: CDR1 SGHDN, CDR2 FVKESK. This CDR3 is built from 13 residues. The specimen sequenced was blood. This TCR was recovered from a woman between 18 and 30 years old with Graves' hyperthyroidism. V gene TRBV14 combines with J gene TRBJ2-7; possibly TRBD2 for D (5 bases). CDR3: CASARRTYYEQYF. The CDR3 bases are TGTGCCAGCGCGCGGAGGACTTACTACGAGCAGTACTTC.